The next 3 T cell receptor beta chains were all read from a single sample in a study of blood T cell repertoires in COVID-19. Using immunoSEQ multiplex PCR, the repertoire was profiled, and TCRdb retains in-frame clones only, with some absent. The table lists roughly 300,000 clones, roughly 87% of them singletons. Input material: peripheral blood. The source is a man in his late teens or twenties with active or convalescent COVID-19.

This clone was observed a single time. The rearrangement links TRBV4-3 to TRBJ2-7, with 11 bases that match TRBD1. The germline CDR1 and CDR2 sequences are LGHNA and YSLEER. After removal of 3 bases from V and 7 bases from J, the junction contained 2 bases not matched to a gene. The CDR3 contains 13 residues. CDR3 region: CASSQDRGHEQYF. CDR3 in DNA: TGCGCCAGCAGCCAGGACAGGGGGCATGAGCAGTACTTC.

This chain links TRBV12-2 with TRBJ2-3; the D call of TRBD1 is as the table states it, not checked on the DNA. TRBV12-2 is labeled a pseudogene. The CDR3 has 19 amino acids. The DNA of the CDR3 is TGTGCAAGTCGCTTAGCGGGGCCCCTTTGTTTTCAAAGCACAGATACGCAGTATTTT. Translated, it gives CASRLAGPLCFQSTDTQYF.

The table lists this clone with a count of one. CDR3 residues: CASSRYGQGSDTQYF. The CDR3 DNA is TGTGCCAGCAGCCGATACGGACAGGGTTCAGATACGCAGTATTTT. This sequence joins TRBV14 and TRBJ2-3; the match to TRBD1 covers 8 bases. Germline CDR1 SGHDN, CDR2 FVKESK. After removal of 4 bases from V and 4 bases from J, the junction contained 7 bases not matched to a gene. The CDR3 loop spans 15 amino acids. The full variable domain, with the rest looked up from reference TRBV14 and TRBJ2-3, is EAGVTQFPSHSVIEKGQTVTLRCDPISGHDNLYWYRRVMGKEIKFLLHFVKESKQDESGMPNNRFLAERTGGTYSTLKVQPAELEDSGVYFCASSRYGQGSDTQYFGPGTRLTVL.